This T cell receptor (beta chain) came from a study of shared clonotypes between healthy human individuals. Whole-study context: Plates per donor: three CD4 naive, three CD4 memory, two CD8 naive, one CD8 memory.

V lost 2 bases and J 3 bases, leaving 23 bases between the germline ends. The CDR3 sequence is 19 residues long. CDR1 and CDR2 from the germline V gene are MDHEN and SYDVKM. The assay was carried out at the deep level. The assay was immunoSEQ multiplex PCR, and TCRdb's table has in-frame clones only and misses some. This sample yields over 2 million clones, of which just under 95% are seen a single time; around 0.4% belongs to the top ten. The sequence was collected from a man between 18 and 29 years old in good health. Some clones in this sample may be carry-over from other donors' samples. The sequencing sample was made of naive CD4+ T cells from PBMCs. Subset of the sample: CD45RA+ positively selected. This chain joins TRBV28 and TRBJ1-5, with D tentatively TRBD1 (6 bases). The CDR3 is CASSLTTGMLTGNNQPQHF. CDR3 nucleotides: TGTGCCAGCAGTTTAACGACCGGGATGTTGACAGGTAACAATCAGCCCCAGCATTTT.